This T cell receptor beta chain is from a study of blood T cell repertoires in COVID-19. After removal of 2 bases from V and 4 bases from J, the junction contained 7 bases not matched to a gene. CDR3 length equals 17 residues. Per germline, CDR1 WSHSY and CDR2 SAAADI. Those enrolled in Seattle joined during active infection and were followed longitudinally afterward. This clone was seen just once. Original methodology: Estimation of nucleated cell counts was performed using reference gene primer amplification. Assay used: immunoSEQ multiplex PCR; TCRdb lists only in-frame clones, some missing. The V and J calls and the clone size are those of that table, but D and trimming were determined from the DNA. The data show roughly 120,000 clones, about nine tenths seen once.

This chain links TRBV10-2 with TRBJ2-1, with 11 bases lining up with TRBD2. The sequenced sample consisted of peripheral blood. This TCR came from a man in his 60s with COVID-19, enrolled during active disease. The CDR3 loop is CASSERVAGGPYNEQFF. Here the CDR3 DNA reads TGCGCCAGCAGTGAGCGAGTAGCGGGAGGGCCTTACAATGAGCAGTTCTTC.